This TCR beta chain stems from a study of T cells in localized non-small cell lung cancer. Broader study findings: Those with higher blood T cell density had longer overall survival. Clonality peaked in uninvolved adjacent lung rather than tumor.

Worth noting for this clone: Its antigen is unknown.

Deletions cut 5 bases from V and 12 bases from J, with 17 bases between. CDR3 size: 12 residues. Germline-derived CDR1 and CDR2 are MDHEN and SYDVKM. Profiling relied on immunoSEQ multiplex PCR, and the TCRdb table lists in-frame clones only, not all of them. The sample records some 78,000 clones, 80% to 90% being singletons. The chain joins TRBV28 to TRBJ2-7; D unresolved. The source of this sequence is a man aged 40-75 years with stage I lung adenocarcinoma. Sequencing used peripheral blood, obtained before any cancer treatment. The DNA for the CDR3 is TGTGCCAGCAGTCTACAGTCGGCGATTTGGTACTTC. This encodes CASSLQSAIWYF.